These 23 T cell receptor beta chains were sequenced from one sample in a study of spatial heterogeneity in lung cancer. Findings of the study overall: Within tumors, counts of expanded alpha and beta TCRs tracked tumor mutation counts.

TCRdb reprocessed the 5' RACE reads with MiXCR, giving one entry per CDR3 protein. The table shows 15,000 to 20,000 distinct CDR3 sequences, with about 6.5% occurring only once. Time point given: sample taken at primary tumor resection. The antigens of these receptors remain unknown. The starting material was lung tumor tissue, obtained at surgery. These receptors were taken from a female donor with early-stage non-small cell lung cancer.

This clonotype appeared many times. This chain's CDR3 is CASSLLESRYNEQFF. The DNA for the CDR3 is TGCGCCAGCAGCTTACTTGAGTCTAGATACAATGAGCAGTTCTTC. The chain links TRBV5-1 to TRBJ2-1; D remains unclear. The germline CDR1 and CDR2 sequences are SGHRS and YFSETQ. Between the trimmed V and J ends, which lost 2 bases and 4 bases, there was a span of 13 bases. The CDR3 runs to 15 residues.

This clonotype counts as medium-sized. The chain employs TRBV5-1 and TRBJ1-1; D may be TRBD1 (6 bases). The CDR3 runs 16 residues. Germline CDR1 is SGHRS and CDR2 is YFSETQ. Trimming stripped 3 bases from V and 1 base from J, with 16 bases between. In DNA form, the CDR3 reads TGCGCCAGCAGCTCATACACGGGGGCTTCGAACACTGAAGCTTTCTTT. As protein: CASSSYTGASNTEAFF.

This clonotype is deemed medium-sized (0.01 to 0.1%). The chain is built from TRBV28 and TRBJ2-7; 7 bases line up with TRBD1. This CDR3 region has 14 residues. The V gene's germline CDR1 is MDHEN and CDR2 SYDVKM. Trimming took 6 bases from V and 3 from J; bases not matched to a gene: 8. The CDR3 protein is CASRTTGDRYEQYF. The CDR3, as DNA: TGTGCCAGCAGAACAACAGGGGATCGCTACGAGCAGTACTTC.

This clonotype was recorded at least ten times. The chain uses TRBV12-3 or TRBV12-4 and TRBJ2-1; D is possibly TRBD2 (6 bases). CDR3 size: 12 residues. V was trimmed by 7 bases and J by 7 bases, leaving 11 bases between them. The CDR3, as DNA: TGTGCCAGCACCAATCTAGCGAATGAGCAGTTCTTC. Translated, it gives CASTNLANEQFF.

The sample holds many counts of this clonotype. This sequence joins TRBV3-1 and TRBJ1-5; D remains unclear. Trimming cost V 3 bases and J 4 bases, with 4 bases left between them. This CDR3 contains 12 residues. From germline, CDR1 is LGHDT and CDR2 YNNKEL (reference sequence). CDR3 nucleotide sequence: TGTGCCAGCAGCCAGGAGAATCAGCCCCAGCATTTT. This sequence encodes CASSQENQPQHF.

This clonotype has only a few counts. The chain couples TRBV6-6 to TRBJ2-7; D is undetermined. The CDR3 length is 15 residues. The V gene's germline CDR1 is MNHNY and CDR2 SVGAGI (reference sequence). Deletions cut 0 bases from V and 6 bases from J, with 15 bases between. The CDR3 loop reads CASSYSSGRMSEQYF. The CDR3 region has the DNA TGTGCCAGCAGTTACTCGTCTGGGCGCATGTCCGAGCAGTACTTC.

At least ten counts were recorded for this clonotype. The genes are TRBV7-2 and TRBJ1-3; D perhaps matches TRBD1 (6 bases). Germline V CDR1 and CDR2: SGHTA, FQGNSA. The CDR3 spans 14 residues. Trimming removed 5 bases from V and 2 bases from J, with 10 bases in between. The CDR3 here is CASSSTGPGNTIYF. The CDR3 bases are TGTGCCAGCAGCAGTACAGGGCCTGGAAACACCATATATTTT.

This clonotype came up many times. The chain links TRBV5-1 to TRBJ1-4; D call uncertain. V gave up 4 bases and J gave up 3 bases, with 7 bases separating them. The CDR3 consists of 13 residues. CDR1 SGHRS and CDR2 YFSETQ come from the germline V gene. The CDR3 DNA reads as TGCGCCAGCAGCAGGGTGTCTAATGAAAAACTGTTTTTT. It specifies CASSRVSNEKLFF.

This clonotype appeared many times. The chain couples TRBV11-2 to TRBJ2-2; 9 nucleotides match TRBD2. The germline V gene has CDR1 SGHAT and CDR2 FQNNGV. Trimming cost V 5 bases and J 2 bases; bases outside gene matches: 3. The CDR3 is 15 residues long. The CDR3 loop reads CASSPTSGNTGELFF. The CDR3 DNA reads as TGTGCCAGCAGCCCGACTAGCGGAAACACCGGGGAGCTGTTTTTT.

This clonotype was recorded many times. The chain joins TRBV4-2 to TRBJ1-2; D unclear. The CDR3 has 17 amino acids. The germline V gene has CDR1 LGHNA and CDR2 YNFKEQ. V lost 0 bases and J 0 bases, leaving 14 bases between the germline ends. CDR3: CASSQDLLRSTNYGYTF. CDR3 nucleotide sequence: TGTGCCAGCAGCCAAGATCTTCTCCGGTCGACTAACTATGGCTACACCTTC.

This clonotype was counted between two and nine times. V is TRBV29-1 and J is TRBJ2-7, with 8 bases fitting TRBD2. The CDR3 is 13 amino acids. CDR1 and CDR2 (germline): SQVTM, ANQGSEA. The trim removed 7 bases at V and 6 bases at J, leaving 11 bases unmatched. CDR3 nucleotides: TGCAGCGGCCAGACCGGGACTAGGGGCGAGCAGTACTTC. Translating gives CSGQTGTRGEQYF.

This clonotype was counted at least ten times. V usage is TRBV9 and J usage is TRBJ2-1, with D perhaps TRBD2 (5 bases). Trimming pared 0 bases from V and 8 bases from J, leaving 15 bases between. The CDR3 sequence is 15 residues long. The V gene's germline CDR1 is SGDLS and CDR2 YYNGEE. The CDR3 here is CASSVGAGTLDEQFF. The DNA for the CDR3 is TGTGCCAGCAGCGTAGGGGCGGGTACGTTGGATGAGCAGTTCTTC.

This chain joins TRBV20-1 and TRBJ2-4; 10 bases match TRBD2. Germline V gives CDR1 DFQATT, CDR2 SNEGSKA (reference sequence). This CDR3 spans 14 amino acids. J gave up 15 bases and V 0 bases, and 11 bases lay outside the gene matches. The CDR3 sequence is CSARDKAASGSLYF. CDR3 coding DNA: TGCAGTGCTAGAGATAAGGCGGCTAGCGGGAGTTTGTACTTC.

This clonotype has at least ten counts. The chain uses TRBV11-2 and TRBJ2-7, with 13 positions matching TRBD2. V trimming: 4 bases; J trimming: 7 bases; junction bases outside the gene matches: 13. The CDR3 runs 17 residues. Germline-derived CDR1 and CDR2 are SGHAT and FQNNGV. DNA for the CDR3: TGTGCCAGCAGCTCGCGCGCTGGACTAGCGGGAGTTGAGGAGCAGTACTTC. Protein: CASSSRAGLAGVEEQYF. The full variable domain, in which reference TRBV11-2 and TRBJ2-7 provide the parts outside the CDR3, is EAGVAQSPRYKIIEKRQSVAFWCNPISGHATLYWYQQILGQGPKLLIQFQNNGVVDDSQLPKDRFSAERLKGVDSTLKIQPAKLEDSAVYLCASSSRAGLAGVEEQYFGPGTRLTVT.

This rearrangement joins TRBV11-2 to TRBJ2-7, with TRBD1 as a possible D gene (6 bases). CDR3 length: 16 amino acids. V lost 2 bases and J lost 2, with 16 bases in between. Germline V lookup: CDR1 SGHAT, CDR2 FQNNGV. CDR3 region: CASSLYGQNPAYEQYF. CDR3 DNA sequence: TGTGCCAGCAGCTTATATGGACAGAATCCAGCCTACGAGCAGTACTTC.

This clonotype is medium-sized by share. CDR3: CASSTPPTSPAGTQYF. The CDR3 nucleotides are TGTGCCAGCAGCACCCCCCCGACAAGCCCCGCGGGGACCCAGTACTTC. The chain carries TRBV12-3 or TRBV12-4 and TRBJ2-5; D perhaps matches TRBD2 (5 bases). The V end lost 6 bases, the J end lost 7 bases, and 24 bases lay between the germline ends. This CDR3 has 16 amino acids.

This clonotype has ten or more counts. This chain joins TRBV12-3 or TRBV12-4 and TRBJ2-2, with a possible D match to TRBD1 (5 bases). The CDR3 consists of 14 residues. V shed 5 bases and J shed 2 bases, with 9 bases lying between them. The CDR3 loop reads CASSTDRNTGELFF. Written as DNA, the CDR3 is TGTGCCAGCAGTACTGACAGAAACACCGGGGAGCTGTTTTTT.

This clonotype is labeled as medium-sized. The CDR3 spells CASSRAGGWSETQYF. CDR3 in DNA: TGTGCCAGCAGCAGGGCGGGAGGTTGGTCGGAGACCCAGTACTTC. J is TRBJ2-5 and V is TRBV7-2, with TRBD2 matching 8 bases. Trimming took 5 bases from V and 5 from J; bases not matched to a gene: 10. The CDR3 runs to 15 residues. CDR1 and CDR2 (germline): SGHTA, FQGNSA.

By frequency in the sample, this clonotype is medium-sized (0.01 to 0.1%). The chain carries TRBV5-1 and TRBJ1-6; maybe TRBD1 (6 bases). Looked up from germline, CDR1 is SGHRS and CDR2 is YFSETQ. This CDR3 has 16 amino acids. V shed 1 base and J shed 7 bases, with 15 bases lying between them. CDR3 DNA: TGCGCCAGCAGCTTGTGGTCAGGGGAAGAGAATTCACCCCTCCACTTT. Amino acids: CASSLWSGEENSPLHF.

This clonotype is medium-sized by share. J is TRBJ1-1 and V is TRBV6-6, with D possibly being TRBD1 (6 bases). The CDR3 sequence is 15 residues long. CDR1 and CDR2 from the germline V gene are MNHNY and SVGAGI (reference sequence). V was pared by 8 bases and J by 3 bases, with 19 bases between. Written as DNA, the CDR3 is TGTGCCAGCGCCCCACACTCCCAGGGGTACACTGAAGCTTTCTTT. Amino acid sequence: CASAPHSQGYTEAFF.

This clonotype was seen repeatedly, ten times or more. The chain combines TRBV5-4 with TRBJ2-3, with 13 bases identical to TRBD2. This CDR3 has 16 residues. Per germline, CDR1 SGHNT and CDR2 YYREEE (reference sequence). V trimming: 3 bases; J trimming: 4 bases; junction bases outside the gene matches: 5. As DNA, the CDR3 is TGTGCCAGCAGCTCGGGACTAGCGGGGTCCTCAGATACGCAGTATTTT. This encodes CASSSGLAGSSDTQYF. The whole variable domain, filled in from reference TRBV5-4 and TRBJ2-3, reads ETGVTQSPTHLIKTRGQQVTLRCSSQSGHNTVSWYQQALGQGPQFIFQYYREEENGRGNFPPRFSGLQFPNYSSELNVNALELDDSALYLCASSSGLAGSSDTQYFGPGTRLTVL.

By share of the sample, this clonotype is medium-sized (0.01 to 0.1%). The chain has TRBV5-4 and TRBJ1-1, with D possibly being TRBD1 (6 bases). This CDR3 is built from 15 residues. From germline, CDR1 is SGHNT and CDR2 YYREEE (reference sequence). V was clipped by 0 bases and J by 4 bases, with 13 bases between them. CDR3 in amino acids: CASSLGRGGFTEAFF. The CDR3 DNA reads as TGTGCCAGCAGCTTGGGTCGGGGGGGCTTCACTGAAGCTTTCTTT.

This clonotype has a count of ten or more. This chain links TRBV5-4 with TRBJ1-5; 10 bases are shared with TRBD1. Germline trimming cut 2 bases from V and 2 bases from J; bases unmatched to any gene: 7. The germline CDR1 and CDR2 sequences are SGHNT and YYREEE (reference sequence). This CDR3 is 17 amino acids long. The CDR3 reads CASSFSRTGGGNQPQHF. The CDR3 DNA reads TGTGCCAGCAGCTTCAGTAGGACAGGGGGTGGCAATCAGCCCCAGCATTTT.